The 7 T cell receptor beta chains below all came from one sample that was sequenced in a study of T cell responses to AZD1222 COVID-19 vaccine. The protocol was immunoSEQ multiplex PCR, while the TCRdb copy is restricted to in-frame clones and leaves out a portion. The table lists more than 80,000 clones, 70% to 90% of them singletons. The sequences come from peripheral blood, collected 28 days after the second AZD1222 dose. Every receptor here comes from an adult who received the AZD1222 COVID-19 vaccine.

This clone appeared a single time. The chain carries TRBV5-8 and TRBJ2-5; D possibly uses TRBD1 or TRBD2 (5 bases each). The CDR3 spans 15 residues. Germline V CDR1 and CDR2: SGHTS, YDEGEE. The V end lost 0 bases, the J end lost 3 bases, and 12 bases lay between the germline ends. In DNA form, the CDR3 reads TGTGCCAGCAGCTTGGATGGGACCTCTGAAGAGACCCAGTACTTC. Its translation: CASSLDGTSEETQYF.

The chain carries TRBV6-2 or TRBV6-3 and TRBJ1-2, with unresolved D. The germline gives CDR1 MNHEY, CDR2 SVGEGT. V lost 4 bases and J 5 bases, leaving 11 bases between the germline ends. The CDR3 is made up of 13 amino acids. As DNA, the CDR3 is TGTGCCAGCAGTTTGGCCGCGACGTATGGCTACACCTTC. Residues: CASSLAATYGYTF.

The gene calls are TRBV30 and TRBJ1-5, with 7 bases that match TRBD1. After removal of 7 bases from V and 4 bases from J, the junction contained 7 bases not matched to a gene. This CDR3 comprises 13 residues. Germline V gene data show CDR1 as GTSNPN and CDR2 as SVGIG (reference sequence). The CDR3 DNA sequence: TGTGCCTTTTCGACAGGGTCAAATCAGCCCCAGCATTTT. It codes for CAFSTGSNQPQHF.

The V call is TRBV7-8, the J call TRBJ1-2; 7 bases line up with TRBD1. The CDR3 runs to 13 residues. Per the germline V gene, CDR1 is SGHVS and CDR2 is FQNEAQ. V gave up 10 bases and J gave up 1 base; unmatched junction bases: 6. CDR3: CATATGFNYGYTF. In DNA form, the CDR3 reads TGTGCCACCGCGACAGGGTTTAACTATGGCTACACCTTC.

Concerning this clone: Other DNA sequences in the same sample also yield this CDR3. The rearrangement links TRBV5-1 to TRBJ1-3; D unclear. The CDR3 is 14 residues long. Germline V gene lookup returns CDR1 SGHRS and CDR2 YFSETQ. V gave up 0 bases and J gave up 0 bases, with 4 bases separating them. CDR3 amino acids: CASSLGSSGNTIYF. CDR3 DNA sequence: TGCGCCAGCAGCTTGGGGAGCTCTGGAAACACCATATATTTT. The full variable domain, completed using reference TRBV5-1 and TRBJ1-3, is KAGVTQTPRYLIKTRGQQVTLSCSPISGHRSVSWYQQTPGQGLQFLFEYFSETQRNKGNFPGRFSGRQFSNSRSEMNVSTLELGDSALYLCASSLGSSGNTIYFGEGSWLTVV.

The gene calls are TRBV28 and TRBJ2-7; 9 nucleotides line up with TRBD2. J was trimmed by 3 bases and V by 5 bases; bases with no gene match: 8. The CDR3 is 15 residues long. Per germline, CDR1 MDHEN and CDR2 SYDVKM. The CDR3 DNA sequence: TGTGCCAGCAGTGTAAGGGCGGGAGGGAACTACGAGCAGTACTTC. Translated: CASSVRAGGNYEQYF.

The chain combines TRBV6-5 with TRBJ1-5, with D perhaps matching TRBD1 (6 bases). The germline gives CDR1 MNHEY, CDR2 SVGAGI. The CDR3 has 14 amino acids. V lost 7 bases to trimming and J lost 0 bases, with 10 bases between them. The chain's CDR3 is CASTQGNSNQPQHF. The CDR3 region has the DNA TGTGCCAGCACCCAGGGGAATAGCAATCAGCCCCAGCATTTT.